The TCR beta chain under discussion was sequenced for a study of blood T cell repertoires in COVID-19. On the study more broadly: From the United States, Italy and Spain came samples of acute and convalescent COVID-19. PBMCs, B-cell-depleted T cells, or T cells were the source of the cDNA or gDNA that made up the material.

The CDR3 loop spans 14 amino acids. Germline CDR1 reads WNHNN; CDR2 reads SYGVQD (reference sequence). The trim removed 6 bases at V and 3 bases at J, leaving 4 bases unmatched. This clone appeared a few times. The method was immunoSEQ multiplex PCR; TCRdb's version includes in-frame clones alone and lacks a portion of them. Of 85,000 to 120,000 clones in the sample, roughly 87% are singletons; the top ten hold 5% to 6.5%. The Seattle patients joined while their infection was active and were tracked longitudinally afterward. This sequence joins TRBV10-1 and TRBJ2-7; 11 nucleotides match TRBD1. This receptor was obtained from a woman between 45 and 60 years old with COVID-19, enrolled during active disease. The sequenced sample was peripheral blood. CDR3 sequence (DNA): TGCGCCAGCAGAGAGGACAGGGGGCTCTACGAGCAGTACTTC. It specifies CASREDRGLYEQYF.